The next 8 T cell receptor beta chains were all read from a single sample in a study of neurological immune-mediated disorders. MiXCR, run by TCRdb on the 5' RACE reads, gives a single entry per CDR3 protein. The table has approximately 46,000 distinct CDR3 sequences, 2.5% to 3.5% seen once. The material sequenced was PBMCs. The receptors were sampled from a woman between 50 and 59 years old with multiple sclerosis.

This clonotype has a count of ten or more. One end of the junction varies from germline; a read error may be responsible. The genes are TRBV12-3 or TRBV12-4 and TRBJ1-1; D is possibly TRBD1 (5 bases). CDR3 size: 14 residues. Written as DNA, the CDR3 is TGTGCCAGCATTTTAGGGGCGGGGAACACTGAAGCTTTCTTT. Encoded protein: CASILGAGNTEAFF.

This clonotype was detected many times. The rearrangement links TRBV11-1 to TRBJ1-1; D not certain. The CDR3 is 12 amino acids. V was shortened by 8 bases and J by 2 bases, with 9 bases between the two germline ends. Germline-derived CDR1 and CDR2 are SGHAT and FQDESV (reference sequence). CDR3 sequence reads: CASGSINTEAFF. The CDR3 DNA sequence: TGTGCCAGCGGCTCGATCAACACTGAAGCTTTCTTT.

This clonotype has a count of ten or more. V and J are TRBV12-3 or TRBV12-4 and TRBJ1-2; a possible D gene is TRBD1 (5 bases). V lost 5 bases, J lost 2 bases, and 9 bases lay in between. This CDR3 contains 13 residues. This CDR3 reads CASSKRGNYGYTF. The CDR3 bases are TGTGCCAGCAGTAAAAGGGGCAACTATGGCTACACCTTC.

Ten or more counts support this clonotype. The rearrangement links TRBV14 to TRBJ1-1; 8 positions agree with TRBD1. V shed 1 base and J 1 base; nucleotides not matched to a gene: 5. In germline, CDR1 is SGHDN, CDR2 FVKESK. This CDR3 is 16 amino acids long. CDR3 region: CASSQGRGLANTEAFF. The DNA of the CDR3 is TGTGCCAGCAGCCAAGGCAGGGGGCTGGCGAACACTGAAGCTTTCTTT.

This clonotype was detected ten times or more. This sequence joins TRBV27 and TRBJ1-2, with D perhaps TRBD1 (5 bases). Germline-derived CDR1 and CDR2 are MNHEY and SMNVEV (reference sequence). The CDR3 contains 12 residues. V was trimmed by 9 bases and J by 8 bases, leaving 16 bases between them. In DNA, the CDR3 is TGTGCCAGTCCGATTCCAGGGTGCGGCTACACCTTC. Its translation is CASPIPGCGYTF.

Many counts were recorded for this clonotype. V gene TRBV6-5 combines with J gene TRBJ2-7; TRBD1 is a possible D gene (7 bases). CDR1 MNHEY and CDR2 SVGAGI come from the germline V gene. This CDR3 has 14 residues. Between the trimmed V and J ends, which lost 5 bases and 2 bases, there was a span of 13 bases. DNA for the CDR3: TGTGCCAGCAGTAAAACAGGGGAGGCCTACGAGCAGTACTTC. It yields the protein CASSKTGEAYEQYF.

This clonotype was seen repeatedly, ten times or more. The gene calls are TRBV20-1 and TRBJ2-2; D possibly corresponds to TRBD1 (5 bases). Germline CDR1 reads DFQATT; CDR2 reads SNEGSKA (reference sequence). V was shortened by 3 bases and J by 2 bases, with 13 bases between the two germline ends. The length of the CDR3 is 15 residues. The CDR3 DNA sequence: TGCAGTGCTAGGAACGAGCAGGGAAACACCGGGGAGCTGTTTTTT. Its protein product is CSARNEQGNTGELFF.

This clonotype was observed a handful of times. A much larger clone sits a single nucleotide away, making a read error possible. This is likely a read error, given that the CDR3 carries no conserved phenylalanine or tryptophan at its end. The chain couples TRBV2 to TRBJ1-2, with D unclear. V was pared by 6 bases and J by 3 bases, with 5 bases between. There are 11 residues in the CDR3. The V gene's germline CDR1 is SNHLY and CDR2 FYNNEI. The CDR3 spells CASSQDYGYTC. The CDR3 DNA is TGTGCCAGCAGCCAGGACTATGGCTACACCTGC.